This TCR beta chain was profiled in a study of blood T cell repertoires in COVID-19. Study background: The samples span acute and convalescent COVID-19 from the United States, Italy and Spain.

Per germline, CDR1 MNHEY and CDR2 SVGAGI. V lost 0 bases and J lost 1, with 6 bases in between. The CDR3 runs to 14 residues. Original processing methods: Using reference gene primer amplification, nucleated cell counts were estimated. The table came from immunoSEQ multiplex PCR; TCRdb's copy has only in-frame clones and leaves some out. The V and J calls and clone size are taken from that table; D and trimming were inferred from the DNA. The sample holds 190,000 or so clones, around 95% seen once. During active infection, Seattle patients enrolled and were then monitored through disease. Sequencing input: peripheral blood. This rearrangement joins TRBV6-5 to TRBJ1-2; no clear D gene. The source is a man between 25 and 39 years old with COVID-19, enrolled during active disease. The CDR3 protein is CASSYSSDNYGYTF. Written as DNA, the CDR3 is TGTGCCAGCAGTTACTCGTCAGATAACTATGGCTACACCTTC.